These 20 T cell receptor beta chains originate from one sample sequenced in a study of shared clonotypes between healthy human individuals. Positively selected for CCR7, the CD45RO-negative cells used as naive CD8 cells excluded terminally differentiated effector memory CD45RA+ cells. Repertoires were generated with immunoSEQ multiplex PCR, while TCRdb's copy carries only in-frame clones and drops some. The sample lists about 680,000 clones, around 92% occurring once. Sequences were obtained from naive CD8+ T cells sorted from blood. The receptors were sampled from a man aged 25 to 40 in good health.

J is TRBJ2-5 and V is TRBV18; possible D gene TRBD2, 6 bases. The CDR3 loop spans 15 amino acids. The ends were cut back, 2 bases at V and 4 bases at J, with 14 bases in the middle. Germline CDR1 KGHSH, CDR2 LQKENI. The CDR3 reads CASSPGGRFGETQYF. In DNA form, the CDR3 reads TGTGCCAGCTCACCAGGAGGGCGGTTTGGAGAGACCCAGTACTTC.

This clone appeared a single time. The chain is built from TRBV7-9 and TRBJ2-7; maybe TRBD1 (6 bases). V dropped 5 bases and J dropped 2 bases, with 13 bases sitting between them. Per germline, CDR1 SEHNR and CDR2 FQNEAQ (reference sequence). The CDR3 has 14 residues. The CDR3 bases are TGTGCCAGCAGCCCGACCGGACAGCCCTACGAGCAGTACTTC. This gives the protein CASSPTGQPYEQYF.

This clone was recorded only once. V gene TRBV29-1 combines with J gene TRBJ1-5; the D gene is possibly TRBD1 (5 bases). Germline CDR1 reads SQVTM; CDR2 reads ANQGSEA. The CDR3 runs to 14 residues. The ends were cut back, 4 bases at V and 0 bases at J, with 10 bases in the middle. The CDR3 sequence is CSVGPGNSNQPQHF. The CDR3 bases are TGCAGCGTTGGGCCAGGGAATAGCAATCAGCCCCAGCATTTT. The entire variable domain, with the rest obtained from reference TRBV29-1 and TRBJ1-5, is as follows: SAVISQKPSRDICQRGTSLTIQCQVDSQVTMMFWYRQQPGQSLTLIATANQGSEATYESGFVIDKFPISRPNLTFSTLTVSNMSPEDSSIYLCSVGPGNSNQPQHFGDGTRLSIL.

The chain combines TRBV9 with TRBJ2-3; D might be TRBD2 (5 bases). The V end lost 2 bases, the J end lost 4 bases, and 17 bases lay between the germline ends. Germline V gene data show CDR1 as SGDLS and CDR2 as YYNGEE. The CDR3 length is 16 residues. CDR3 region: CASSVDQLGLSDTQYF. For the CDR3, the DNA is TGTGCCAGCAGCGTCGACCAACTAGGCCTCTCAGATACGCAGTATTTT.

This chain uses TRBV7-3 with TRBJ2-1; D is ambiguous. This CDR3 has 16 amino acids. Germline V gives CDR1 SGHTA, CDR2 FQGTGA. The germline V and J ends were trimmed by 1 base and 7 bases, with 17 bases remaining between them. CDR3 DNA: TGTGCCAGCAGCTTAAACGGGTATCTCCCTTTAAATGAGCAGTTCTTC. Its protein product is CASSLNGYLPLNEQFF.

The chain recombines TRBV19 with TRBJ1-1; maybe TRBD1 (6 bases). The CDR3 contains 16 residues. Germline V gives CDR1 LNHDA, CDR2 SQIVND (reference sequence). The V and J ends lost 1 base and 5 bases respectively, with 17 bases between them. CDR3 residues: CASSIGDGGGRTEAFF. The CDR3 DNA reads TGTGCCAGTAGTATAGGTGATGGAGGGGGGCGGACTGAAGCTTTCTTT.

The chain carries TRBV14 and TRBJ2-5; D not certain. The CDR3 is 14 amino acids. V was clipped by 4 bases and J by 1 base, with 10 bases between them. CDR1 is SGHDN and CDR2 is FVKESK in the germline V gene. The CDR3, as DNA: TGTGCCAGCAGCCGCATCGAACTCCAAGAGACCCAGTACTTC. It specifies CASSRIELQETQYF.

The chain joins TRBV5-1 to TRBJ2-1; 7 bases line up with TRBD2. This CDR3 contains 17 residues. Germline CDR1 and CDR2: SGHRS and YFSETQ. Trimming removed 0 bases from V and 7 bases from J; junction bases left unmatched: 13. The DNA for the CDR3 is TGCGCCAGCAGCTTGGCCAATGGCGGGAGAGGGGAAAATGAGCAGTTCTTC. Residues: CASSLANGGRGENEQFF.

The CDR3 protein is CASSSTVGDRRPGELFF. The DNA of the CDR3 is TGTGCCAGCAGCTCTACCGTGGGGGACAGGCGGCCCGGGGAGCTGTTTTTT. The gene calls are TRBV7-9 and TRBJ2-2, with 8 bases that match TRBD1. The CDR3 contains 17 residues. V shed 4 bases, J shed 6 bases, and the junction held 13 bases outside the gene matches. Germline V lookup: CDR1 SEHNR, CDR2 FQNEAQ (reference sequence).

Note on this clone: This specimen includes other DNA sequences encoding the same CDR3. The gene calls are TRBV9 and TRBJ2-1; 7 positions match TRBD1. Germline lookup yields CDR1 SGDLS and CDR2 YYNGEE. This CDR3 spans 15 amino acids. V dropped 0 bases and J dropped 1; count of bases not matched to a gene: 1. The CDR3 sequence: CASSVGDSSYNEQFF. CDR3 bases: TGTGCCAGCAGCGTAGGGGACAGTTCCTACAATGAGCAGTTCTTC.

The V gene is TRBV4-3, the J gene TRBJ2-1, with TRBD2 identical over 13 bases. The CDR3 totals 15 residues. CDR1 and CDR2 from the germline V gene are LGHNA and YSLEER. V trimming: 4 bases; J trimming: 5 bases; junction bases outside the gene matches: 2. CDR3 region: CASSPGLAGDNEQFF. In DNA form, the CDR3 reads TGCGCCAGCAGCCCTGGACTAGCGGGGGACAATGAGCAGTTCTTC.

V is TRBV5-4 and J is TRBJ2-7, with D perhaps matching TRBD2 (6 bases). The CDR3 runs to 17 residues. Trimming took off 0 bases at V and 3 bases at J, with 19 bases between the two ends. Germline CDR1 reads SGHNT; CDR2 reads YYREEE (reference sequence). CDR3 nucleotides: TGTGCCAGCAGCTTGGAGTTCGGGGGAACCCGCCTCTACGAGCAGTACTTC. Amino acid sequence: CASSLEFGGTRLYEQYF. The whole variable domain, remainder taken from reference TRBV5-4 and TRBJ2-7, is ETGVTQSPTHLIKTRGQQVTLRCSSQSGHNTVSWYQQALGQGPQFIFQYYREEENGRGNFPPRFSGLQFPNYSSELNVNALELDDSALYLCASSLEFGGTRLYEQYFGPGTRLTVT.

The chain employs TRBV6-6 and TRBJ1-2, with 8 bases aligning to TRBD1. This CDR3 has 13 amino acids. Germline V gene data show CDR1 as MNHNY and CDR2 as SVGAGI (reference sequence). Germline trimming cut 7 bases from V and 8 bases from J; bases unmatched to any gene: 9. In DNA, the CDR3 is TGTGCCAGCATTGACAGGGGCCTTAAAGGCTACACCTTC. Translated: CASIDRGLKGYTF.

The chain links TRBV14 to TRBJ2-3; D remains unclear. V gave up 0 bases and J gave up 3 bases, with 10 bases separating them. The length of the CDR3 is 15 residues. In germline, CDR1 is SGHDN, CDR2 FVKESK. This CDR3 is CASSQDRSGTDTQYF. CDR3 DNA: TGTGCCAGCAGCCAAGATCGGTCCGGGACAGATACGCAGTATTTT.

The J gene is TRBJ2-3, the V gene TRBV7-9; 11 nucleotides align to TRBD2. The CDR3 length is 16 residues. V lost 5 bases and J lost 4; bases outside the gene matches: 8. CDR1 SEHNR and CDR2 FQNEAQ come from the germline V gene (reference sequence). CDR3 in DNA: TGTGCCAGCAGCCCACTAGCGGGAGATGTCCCAGATACGCAGTATTTT. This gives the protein CASSPLAGDVPDTQYF.

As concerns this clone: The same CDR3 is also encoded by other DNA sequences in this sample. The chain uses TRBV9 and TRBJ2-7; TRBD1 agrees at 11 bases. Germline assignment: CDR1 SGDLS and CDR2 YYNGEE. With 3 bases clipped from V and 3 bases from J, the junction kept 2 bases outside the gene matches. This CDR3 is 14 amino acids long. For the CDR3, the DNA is TGTGCCAGCAGCGCGGGGACAGGGGGCTACGAGCAGTACTTC. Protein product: CASSAGTGGYEQYF.

The DNA of the CDR3 is TGTGCCAGCAGTCCAACGGGAGAATCTTATGACGGCTCCTACGAGCAGTACTTC. Translated, it gives CASSPTGESYDGSYEQYF. The V and J genes are TRBV5-6 and TRBJ2-7; possible D gene TRBD2, 6 bases. The CDR3 sequence is 18 residues long. The germline V and J ends were trimmed by 5 bases and 0 bases, with 24 bases remaining between them. Germline CDR1 SGHDT, CDR2 YYEEEE.

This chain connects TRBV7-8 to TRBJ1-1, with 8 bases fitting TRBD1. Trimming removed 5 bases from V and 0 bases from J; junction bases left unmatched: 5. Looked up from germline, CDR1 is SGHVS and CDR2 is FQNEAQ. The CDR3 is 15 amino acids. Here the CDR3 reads CASSQAGGLNTEAFF. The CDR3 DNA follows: TGTGCCAGCAGCCAAGCAGGGGGCTTGAACACTGAAGCTTTCTTT.

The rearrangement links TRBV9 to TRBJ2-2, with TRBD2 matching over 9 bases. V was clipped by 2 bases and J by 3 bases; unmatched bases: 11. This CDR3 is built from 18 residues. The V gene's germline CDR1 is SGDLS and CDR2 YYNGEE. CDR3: CASSVASGDVIHTGELFF. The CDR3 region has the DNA TGTGCCAGCAGCGTGGCTAGCGGGGACGTTATACACACCGGGGAGCTGTTTTTT.

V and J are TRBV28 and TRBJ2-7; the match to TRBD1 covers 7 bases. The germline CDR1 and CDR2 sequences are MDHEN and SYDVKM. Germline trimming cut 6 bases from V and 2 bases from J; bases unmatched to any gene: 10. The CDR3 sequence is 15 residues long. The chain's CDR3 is CASSGTGESPYEQYF. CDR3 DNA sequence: TGTGCCAGCAGCGGAACAGGGGAATCGCCCTACGAGCAGTACTTC.